The clone carrying this TCR beta chain was seen a few times. The antigen is not known. This specimen belongs to a study of type 1 regulatory T cells. At the level of the study: T-allo10 is an in vitro-generated, Tr1-enriched CD4 T cell product specific for alloantigen.

TCRdb independently ran MiXCR on the reads; one entry per CDR3 protein. The sample contains fewer than 25,000 distinct CDR3 sequences, less than 60% of which appear only once. This CDR3 has 15 amino acids. CDR1 is SEHNR and CDR2 is FQNEAQ in the germline V gene (reference sequence). Trimming stripped 1 base from V and 0 bases from J, with 10 bases between. This receptor was taken from a human donor in good health. Sequencing was performed on cultured T cells, either the whole culture or a sorted T cell fraction (not recorded which). The chain has TRBV7-9 and TRBJ2-7; the D gene is possibly TRBD1 (5 bases). The CDR3 loop is CASSLEMGPSYEQYF. CDR3 nucleotides: TGTGCCAGCAGCTTAGAAATGGGGCCCTCCTACGAGCAGTACTTC.